Listed below are T cell receptor beta chains from one sample, sequenced in a study of monozygotic twins with inflammatory bowel disease. Each CDR3 protein gets one entry in TCRdb, which reprocessed the 5' RACE reads and gives no DNA. The sample holds 200,000 to 250,000 distinct CDR3 sequences. The sequenced sample was blood. Receptors were obtained from a human donor with ulcerative colitis or Crohn's disease, or a healthy co-twin of an affected twin (not recorded which). Both conserved end residues are part of each CDR3. The order of the fields is J gene, V gene, CDR3 protein.

>TRBJ2-3|TRBV5-6
CASSMAGTQGPHQYF
>TRBJ1-4|TRBV7-9
CASSNRQNNEKLFF
>TRBJ2-1|TRBV5-4
CASSPGRGAVSEQFF
>TRBJ2-7|TRBV18
CASSSPASYPYEQYF
>TRBJ2-3|TRBV7-2
CASSSFADTQYF
>TRBJ2-7|TRBV7-2
CASSFMSEQYF
>TRBJ1-2|TRBV2
CASGNRDYGYTF
>TRBJ1-1|TRBV6-2/TRBV6-3
CASSYFAEGTEAFF
>TRBJ2-3|TRBV5-1
CAGRRDLTDTQYF
>TRBJ1-5|TRBV7-8
CASSLGTGAALNGNQPQHF
>TRBJ1-4|TRBV5-1
CASSYRGTNEKLFF
>TRBJ2-1|TRBV7-2
CASFSGASHNEQFF
>TRBJ2-1|TRBV13
CATTGGEVNEQFF
>TRBJ2-1|TRBV6-1
CASSEPGSFNEQFF
>TRBJ2-1|TRBV6-1
CASSRAGGRRHEQFF
>TRBJ2-7|TRBV20-1
CSASRRFGDKQIYEQYF
>TRBJ2-7|TRBV20-1
CSALPGLASYEQYF
>TRBJ2-7|TRBV19
CASSIDIPPYEQYF
>TRBJ1-6|TRBV13
CASSLSRGGYNSPLHF
>TRBJ2-1|TRBV6-5
CASSYSIWAEGSNEQFF
>TRBJ2-5|TRBV29-1
CSVEDWGPDSPGIETQYF
>TRBJ2-7|TRBV7-2
CASSLRGISYEQYF
>TRBJ2-1|TRBV28
CASSFYQGSSYNEQFF
>TRBJ2-1|TRBV7-2
CASSLTGGFSYNEQFF
>TRBJ2-1|TRBV19
CASSLGQGPEGEQFF
>TRBJ2-1|TRBV4-2
CASSQRPAGGEYNEQFF